The 10 T cell receptor beta chains given below trace back to one sample, sequenced in a study of blood T cell repertoires in COVID-19 (dated by TCRdb to about 2020). The method behind the library was the immunoSEQ multiplex PCR assay. The table was pulled from immuneACCESS by TCRdb, which kept in-frame rearrangements only. Such tables lose some clones; where checked, under half of the loss comes from unresolved V genes, and the rest has no known cause. Across this sample there are some 260,000 clones, with roughly 87% seen only once. The ten largest make up 3% to 3.5% of the sample. The sequencing sample was made of peripheral blood. These receptors were taken from a man in his late teens or twenties with active or convalescent COVID-19.

This clone was detected once. This chain links TRBV2 with TRBJ2-7; a weak D match, TRBD1 (5 bases). V was trimmed by 0 bases and J by 2 bases, leaving 11 bases between them. This CDR3 has 15 residues. Germline lookup yields CDR1 SNHLY and CDR2 FYNNEI. The CDR3 protein is CASSEAGRAAYEQYF. The CDR3 nucleotides are TGTGCCAGCAGTGAAGCGGGCAGGGCAGCCTACGAGCAGTACTTC.

A single count supports this clone. This chain joins TRBV9 and TRBJ2-5, with TRBD1 identical over 8 bases. CDR3 size: 14 residues. Germline trimming cut 4 bases from V and 5 bases from J; bases unmatched to any gene: 7. CDR1 SGDLS and CDR2 YYNGEE come from the germline V gene. CDR3 residues: CASSPGQGGETQYF. The CDR3 bases are TGTGCCAGCAGCCCCGGACAGGGTGGGGAGACCCAGTACTTC.

This clone turned up a few times. The chain has TRBV6-4 and TRBJ2-2; D is unclear. The CDR3 length is 14 residues. Germline lookup yields CDR1 MRHNA and CDR2 SNTAGT. Between the trimmed V and J ends, which lost 3 bases and 4 bases, there was a span of 9 bases. As DNA, the CDR3 is TGTGCCAGCAGTGAGAGAGCTGGCACCGGGGAGCTGTTTTTT. It translates to CASSERAGTGELFF.

V usage is TRBV28 and J usage is TRBJ1-2, with TRBD1 matching 10 bases. V dropped 2 bases and J dropped 8; count of bases not matched to a gene: 2. Per germline, CDR1 MDHEN and CDR2 SYDVKM. The CDR3 covers 13 residues. The chain's CDR3 is CASSLQGQGGYTF. CDR3 nucleotide sequence: TGTGCCAGCAGTTTACAGGGACAGGGGGGCTACACCTTC.

The chain joins TRBV7-3 to TRBJ2-2; D call uncertain. The CDR3 has 16 amino acids. V shed 1 base and J shed 0 bases, with 9 bases lying between them. CDR1 SGHTA and CDR2 FQGTGA come from the germline V gene. The DNA for the CDR3 is TGTGCCAGCAGCTTAATGCGGTTATCGAACACCGGGGAGCTGTTTTTT. Translating it yields CASSLMRLSNTGELFF.

V and J are TRBV15 and TRBJ2-2; 7 positions agree with TRBD1. CDR1 is LNHNV and CDR2 is YYDKDF in the germline V gene (reference sequence). J gave up 5 bases and V 2 bases, and 8 bases lay outside the gene matches. This CDR3 contains 16 residues. CDR3 sequence reads: CATSRRQGPLTGELFF. As DNA, the CDR3 is TGTGCCACCAGCAGACGACAGGGTCCCCTAACCGGGGAGCTGTTTTTT.

In this sample, this clone turned up a few times. This rearrangement joins TRBV6-4 to TRBJ2-3; possible D gene TRBD1, 5 bases. With 3 bases removed from V and 2 bases from J, the gap between germline ends came to 6 bases. This CDR3 region has 13 residues. CDR1 and CDR2 from the germline V gene are MRHNA and SNTAGT. In nucleotides, the CDR3 is TGTGCCAGCAGTGAAGGGGCCACAGATACGCAGTATTTT. Translated: CASSEGATDTQYF.

This clone was detected once. The chain combines TRBV11-2 with TRBJ2-7, with TRBD2 as a possible D gene (6 bases). V was shortened by 1 base and J by 2 bases, with 6 bases between the two germline ends. CDR3 size: 13 residues. The germline CDR1 and CDR2 sequences are SGHAT and FQNNGV. Written as DNA, the CDR3 is TGTGCCAGCAGCTTAGCTAGCGCCTACGAGCAGTACTTC. Translation gives CASSLASAYEQYF.

The chain combines TRBV2 with TRBJ2-5, with 9 bases aligning to TRBD1. Germline loops: CDR1 SNHLY, CDR2 FYNNEI. This CDR3 spans 14 amino acids. V shed 11 bases and J 5 bases; nucleotides not matched to a gene: 12. The DNA for the CDR3 is TGTGCCCGAAGGGGACAGGGCATCGGCGAGACCCAGTACTTC. Protein product: CARRGQGIGETQYF.

This clone has just one count. The V gene is TRBV19, the J gene TRBJ1-2, with 8 positions matching TRBD1. The germline V gene has CDR1 LNHDA and CDR2 SQIVND (reference sequence). Trimming at V came to 6 bases and at J to 2 bases, leaving 5 bases not matched to a gene. The CDR3 has 14 amino acids. CDR3 nucleotides: TGTGCCAGTAGGAGAGGGGACAGGAACTATGGCTACACCTTC. Translating gives CASRRGDRNYGYTF.